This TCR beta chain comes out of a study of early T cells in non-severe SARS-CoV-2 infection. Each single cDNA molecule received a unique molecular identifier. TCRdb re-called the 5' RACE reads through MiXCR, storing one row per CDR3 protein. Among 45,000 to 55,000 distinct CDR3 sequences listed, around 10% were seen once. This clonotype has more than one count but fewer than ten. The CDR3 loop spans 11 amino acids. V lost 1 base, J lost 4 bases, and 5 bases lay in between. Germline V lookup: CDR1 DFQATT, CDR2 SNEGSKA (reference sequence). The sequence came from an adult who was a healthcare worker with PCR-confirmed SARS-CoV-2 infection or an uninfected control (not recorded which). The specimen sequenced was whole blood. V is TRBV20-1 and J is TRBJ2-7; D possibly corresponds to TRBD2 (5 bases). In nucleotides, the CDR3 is TGCAGTGCTAGAGGGACTTACGAGCAGTACTTC. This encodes CSARGTYEQYF.